This T cell receptor beta chain comes out of a study of blood T cell repertoires in COVID-19 (dated by TCRdb to about 2020). Broadly, across the study: Samples from collaborators originated in the United States, Italy and Spain and spanned both the acute and convalescent phases of COVID-19. Subjects who had been exposed to COVID-19, were actively infected with it, or had recovered from it provided the deeply sampled blood TCRbeta repertoires that made up the dataset. The prospective study material was composed of cDNA or gDNA derived from T cells, B-cell-depleted T cells, or PBMCs. A freely available public database, intended as a resource for researchers studying the immune response to SARS-CoV-2, is where the repertoires were released. HLA class I and class II types, where available, came from metadata supplied by the sample provider rather than from assay-based typing. A de-identified subject ID, COVID-19 status, age in years and sex were almost always included in the sample metadata. The samples were drawn from two sources: the first 160 participants of the ongoing ImmuneRACE study, and fewer than 1,500 subjects contributed by 6 global collaborators. Beyond this particular receptor, the publication reports: The quantity of clinical and demographic metadata differed by source and by participant and was supplied without curation.

TCRbeta CDR3 regions were amplified from genomic DNA using the immunoSEQ Assay, a bias-controlled multiplex PCR. In the source study's methods: Within the assay, amplification of reference gene primers was used to estimate how many nucleated cells each sample contained. To quantify the absolute abundance of each unique TCRbeta CDR3 rearrangement, sequence reads were collapsed and filtered. For each sample, productive Simpson clonality was calculated as the square root of Simpson's diversity index over productive rearrangements. The table comes from immuneACCESS by way of TCRdb, which keeps in-frame sequences with V and J called. Part of the clones is missing from these tables; in studies checked, under half for an unresolved V gene and the rest for unknown reasons. From that table come the V and J calls and clone size; the DNA was used to work out D and trimming. The sample table contains 9,000 to 10,000 clones; only one count was recorded for 80% to 90% of them. The ten largest clones represent 24% of the sample.

Concerning this clone: Its antigen remains undetermined. No base qualities exist here, and no much larger clone lies one base off it.

Each collaborating institution followed its own protocols to collect whole blood in K2EDTA tubes. For TCRbeta analysis, collaborators shipped samples as frozen whole blood, isolated PBMCs, or DNA extracted from either of those sample types. The sequencing input was peripheral blood. This clonotype originated in a man aged 55 to 69 with active COVID-19.

The sequence in DNA is TGTGCCACCAGTGATTTCAGTAGCGGGGGGTTCGATGAGCAGTTCTTC. It translates to CATSDFSSGGFDEQFF. The chain couples TRBV24-1 to TRBJ2-1; TRBD2 aligns with 10 central bases. The CDR3, from cysteine to phenylalanine, totals 16 residues. The CDR3 DNA has 48 bases and is translated from base 1. The germline V gene specifies KGHDR as CDR1 and SFDVKD as CDR2. Trimming leaves V shorter by 1 base and J shorter by 8 bases, with the junction holding 7 bases beyond the gene matches.